The rows below give T cell receptor beta chains drawn from one sample of a study of blood T cell repertoires in COVID-19. Profiled with immunoSEQ multiplex PCR; TCRdb holds only in-frame clones, not every one. The sample has roughly 30,000 clones, around 72% seen once. Source material: peripheral blood. Source of these receptors: a boy younger than 10 with active or convalescent COVID-19. CDR3s include the opening cysteine and the closing phenylalanine or tryptophan. The D gene is left open where the match is weak. The size field is filled for only some rows; it gives once, few, many or a size class.

. | TRBJ2-1 | . | TRBV11-2 | TGTGCCAGCAGCAGAGGGGGGGAGTATAGGAATGAGCAGTTCTTC | CASSRGGEYRNEQFF
TRBD2 | TRBJ2-7 | once | TRBV7-8 | TGTGCCAGCAGCCCCCGGACTAGCGGCTACGAGCAGTACTTC | CASSPRTSGYEQYF
TRBD1 | TRBJ2-7 | many | TRBV28 | TGTGCCAGCAGGACAGGGGGCAGGGCCTACGAGCAGTACTTC | CASRTGGRAYEQYF
TRBD1 | TRBJ1-3 | . | TRBV28 | TGTGCCAGCAGTTCCTCGACAGGGCGTGGAGGAAACACCATATATTTT | CASSSSTGRGGNTIYF
TRBD2 | TRBJ2-3 | . | TRBV27 | TGTGCCAGCACGGGAGGGCCAGAACCCCTGAGGGCAGATACGCAGTATTTT | CASTGGPEPLRADTQYF
. | TRBJ1-4 | . | TRBV19 | TGTGCCAGTGGCTCAGGGTTTGAAAAACTGTTTTTT | CASGSGFEKLFF
TRBD1 | TRBJ1-5 | . | TRBV18 | TGTGCCAGCTCATCGACAGGGTCAAATCAGCCCCAGCATTTT | CASSSTGSNQPQHF
. | TRBJ1-2 | . | TRBV4-1 | TGCGCCAGCAGCCAAGTAACCGGACAGCTCCGGGGCTACACCTTC | CASSQVTGQLRGYTF
TRBD2 | TRBJ2-1 | . | TRBV7-2 | TGTGCCAGCAGCTTTCCTAGCGGGAGAATTGATGAGCAGTTCTTC | CASSFPSGRIDEQFF
TRBD1 | TRBJ1-2 | . | TRBV10-3 | TGTGCCATCAGTGGACAGGGGGCCGGATATGGCTACACCTTC | CAISGQGAGYGYTF
TRBD1 | TRBJ2-7 | . | TRBV2 | TGTGCCAGCAGTGAATCCTTGACCGGGACAGGGGGCTACGAGCAGTACTTC | CASSESLTGTGGYEQYF
. | TRBJ2-5 | . | TRBV7-9 | TGTGCCAGCAGCTTGAAACAGGGATGGACCCAGTACTTC | CASSLKQGWTQYF
TRBD2 | TRBJ2-2 | . | TRBV6-5 | TGTGCCAGTTCTCGGGGGAGGGTCACCGGGGAGCTGTTTTTT | CASSRGRVTGELFF
. | TRBJ2-7 | . | TRBV11-2 | TGTGCCGGGGGGGGGCGGCAGTCCTACGAGCAGTACTTC | CAGGGRQSYEQYF
TRBD2 | TRBJ2-7 | . | TRBV3-1/TRBV3-2 | TGTGCCAGCAGCCAGCCGGGACTAGCAGGCGAGCAGTACTTC | CASSQPGLAGEQYF
. | TRBJ1-2 | . | TRBV19 | TGTGCCAGTAGATCGGGCGGACTAGCTAACTATGGCTACACCTTC | CASRSGGLANYGYTF
. | TRBJ2-2 | few | TRBV13 | TGTGCCAGCAGCATCTACCGAACCGCCGGGGAGCTGTTTTTT | CASSIYRTAGELFF
. | TRBJ2-7 | . | TRBV28 | TGTGCCACCCGCAATGCGGGAAGTTTGGGAGAGCAGTACTTC | CATRNAGSLGEQYF
. | TRBJ2-7 | . | TRBV5-4 | TGTGCCAGCAGCTTTACAAACCACGAGCAGTACTTC | CASSFTNHEQYF
TRBD2 | TRBJ2-5 | . | TRBV3-1/TRBV3-2 | TGTGCCAGCAGCCCTCTGGGACTAGCGGGCCAAGAGACCCAGTACTTC | CASSPLGLAGQETQYF
TRBD2 | TRBJ2-1 | few | TRBV5-1 | TGCGCCAGCACGGCGGGGGGGCCGGAGAATGAGCAGTTCTTC | CASTAGGPENEQFF
TRBD1 | TRBJ1-5 | . | TRBV19 | TGTGCCAGTAGTATAGGTCGGGACAGGGCTAATCAGCCCCAGCATTTT | CASSIGRDRANQPQHF
. | TRBJ1-1 | . | TRBV7-2 | TGTGCCAGCAGCTTATCCCGACGGGGTGTAGACACTGAAGCTTTCTTT | CASSLSRRGVDTEAFF
TRBD1 | TRBJ2-4 | . | TRBV10-3 | TGTGCCATCAGTGAGACCCGACAGGGCCAACTAGCCAAAAACATTCAGTACTTC | CAISETRQGQLAKNIQYF
TRBD1 | TRBJ2-2 | once | TRBV19 | TGTGCCAGTAGCCAAGGGACAGGGCTCTCCGGGGAGCTGTTTTTT | CASSQGTGLSGELFF
. | TRBJ2-1 | . | TRBV27 | TGTGCCAGCAGTCCCCTCTCGGTGGGCTCTTACAATGAGCAGTTCTTC | CASSPLSVGSYNEQFF
. | TRBJ2-7 | . | TRBV7-9 | TGTGCCAGCAGCTTACAAGTCAGGGGCTTTAGCTCCTACGAGCAGTACTTC | CASSLQVRGFSSYEQYF
. | TRBJ1-6 | once | TRBV27 | TGTGCCAGCGCGAACCCCACGAGCTCCTATAATTCACCCCTCCACTTT | CASANPTSSYNSPLHF
. | TRBJ1-6 | . | TRBV7-2 | TGTGCCAGCAGCTTAGGAGGGCATCAAAATTCACCCCTCCACTTT | CASSLGGHQNSPLHF
TRBD1 | TRBJ2-5 | many | TRBV10-2 | TGCGCCACCGGGACAGGATCCCCTGAGACCCAGTACTTC | CATGTGSPETQYF
TRBD1 | TRBJ1-1 | . | TRBV6-5 | TGTGCCAGCATCCCACCTACAGGGGGGGCAATGATCTTT | CASIPPTGGAMIF
. | TRBJ1-5 | . | TRBV15 | TGTGCCACCAGCGGAGAGAGTTACAGCAATCAGCCCCAGCATTTT | CATSGESYSNQPQHF
TRBD1 | TRBJ1-3 | . | TRBV15 | TGTGCCACCAGCAGACAAAGGGGGCCTGGAAACACCATATATTTT | CATSRQRGPGNTIYF
TRBD1 | TRBJ1-1 | . | TRBV19 | TGTGCCAGTAGTATCACAGGGGGCTACGGCACTGAAGCTTTCTTT | CASSITGGYGTEAFF
TRBD1 | TRBJ1-2 | . | TRBV5-1 | TGCGCCAGCAGCTTTGGGGGGAAAGGACAGGGCTCTCCTGATTTC | CASSFGGKGQGSPDF
. | TRBJ1-2 | . | TRBV7-2 | TGTGCCAGCAGCTTAGGGACACCCCACACGAGCTACACCTTC | CASSLGTPHTSYTF
TRBD1 | TRBJ1-1 | . | TRBV12-5 | TGTGCTAGTGGTTTGGTAATCGGAAGGGGACAGCCGAACACTGAAGCTTTCTTT | CASGLVIGRGQPNTEAFF
TRBD1 | TRBJ1-5 | . | TRBV6-5 | TGTGCCAGCAGCGCCGACAGGGGCCTGCAGGGGCCCCAGCATTTT | CASSADRGLQGPQHF
. | TRBJ1-5 | . | TRBV19 | TGTGCCAGTGCCCTAGGAGGAAGTCAGCCCCAGCATTTT | CASALGGSQPQHF
. | TRBJ1-2 | . | TRBV19 | TGTGCCAGTAGGGTAGAGGGCTACACCTTC | CASRVEGYTF
. | TRBJ1-2 | . | TRBV6-4 | TGTGCCAGCAGTGACAAGGCAGGGCTTAAGGATGGCTACACCTTC | CASSDKAGLKDGYTF
TRBD1 | TRBJ1-1 | once | TRBV19 | TGTGCCAGTCGGTACAGGGGGAACACTGAAGCTTTCTTT | CASRYRGNTEAFF
. | TRBJ2-2 | . | TRBV6-2/TRBV6-3 | TGTGCCAGCAGTTACTCGACTGGGACTACCGGGGAGCTGTTTTTT | CASSYSTGTTGELFF
. | TRBJ1-6 | . | TRBV19 | TGTGCCAGTAGTGTAGGGACCGCCGGCGGGGCACCCCTCCACTTT | CASSVGTAGGAPLHF
TRBD2 | TRBJ2-5 | . | TRBV24-1 | TGTGCCACCAGTGCCAGGACTAGCGGGAGGACCCAAGAGACCCAGTACTTC | CATSARTSGRTQETQYF
TRBD1 | TRBJ1-2 | . | TRBV6-5 | TGTGCCAGCAGGACAGGGGGCGGAAACTATGGCTACACCTTC | CASRTGGGNYGYTF
TRBD2 | TRBJ2-7 | . | TRBV6-2/TRBV6-3 | TGTGCCAGCAGCCCCTCACTAGCGGGAGGGAGCGAGCAGTACTTC | CASSPSLAGGSEQYF
TRBD2 | TRBJ2-1 | . | TRBV4-3 | TGCGCCAGCAGCCAATTGATTAGCGGGAGGTACAATGAGCAGTTCTTC | CASSQLISGRYNEQFF
TRBD2 | TRBJ2-1 | few | TRBV10-2 | TGCGCCAGCAGAAGCCTAGCGGTCCACTCCTACAATGAGCAGTTCTTC | CASRSLAVHSYNEQFF
. | TRBJ2-7 | . | TRBV4-3 | TGCGCCAGCAGCCACTGGTTTGCTCGGTCGTTCCACGAGCAGTACTTC | CASSHWFARSFHEQYF
TRBD1 | TRBJ1-5 | once | TRBV19 | TGTGCCAGTAGTCCATACGGGACAGAAGTTAAGACGCAGCCCCAGCATTTT | CASSPYGTEVKTQPQHF
. | TRBJ1-6 | . | TRBV9 | TGTGCCAGCAGCGCCGCCGGGAACTCCTATAATTCACCCCTCCACTTT | CASSAAGNSYNSPLHF
. | TRBJ2-3 | . | TRBV14 | TGTGCCAGCAGCCAGCTCGGGGGTCGCACAGATACGCAGTATTTT | CASSQLGGRTDTQYF